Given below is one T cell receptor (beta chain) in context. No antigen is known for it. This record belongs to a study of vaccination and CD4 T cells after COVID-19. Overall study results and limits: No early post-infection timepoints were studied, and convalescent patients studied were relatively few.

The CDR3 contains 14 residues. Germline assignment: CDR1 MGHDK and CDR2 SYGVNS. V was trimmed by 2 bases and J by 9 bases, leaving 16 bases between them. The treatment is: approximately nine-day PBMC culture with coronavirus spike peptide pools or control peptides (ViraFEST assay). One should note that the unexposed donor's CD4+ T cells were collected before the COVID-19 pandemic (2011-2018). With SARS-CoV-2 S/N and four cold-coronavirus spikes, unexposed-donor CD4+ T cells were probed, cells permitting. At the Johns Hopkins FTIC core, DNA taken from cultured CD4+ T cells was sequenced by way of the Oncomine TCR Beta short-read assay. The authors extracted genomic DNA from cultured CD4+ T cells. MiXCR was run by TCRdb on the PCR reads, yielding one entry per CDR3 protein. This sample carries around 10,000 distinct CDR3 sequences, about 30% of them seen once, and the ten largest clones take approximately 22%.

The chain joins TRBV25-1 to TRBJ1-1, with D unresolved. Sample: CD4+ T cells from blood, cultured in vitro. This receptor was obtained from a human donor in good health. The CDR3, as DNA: TGTGCCAGCAGTGAAGTTGGCACAGATAACCAAGCTTTCTTT. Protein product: CASSEVGTDNQAFF. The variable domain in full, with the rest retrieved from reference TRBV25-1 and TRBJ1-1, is EADIYQTPRYLVIGTGKKITLECSQTMGHDKMYWYQQDPGMELHLIHYSYGVNSTEKGDLSSESTVSRIRTEHFPLTLESARPSHTSQYLCASSEVGTDNQAFFGQGTRLTVV.